The present T cell receptor (beta chain) was sequenced within a study of shared clonotypes between healthy human individuals. Assay used: immunoSEQ multiplex PCR; TCRdb lists only in-frame clones, some missing. This table holds approximately 600,000 clones, approximately 96% found once. This CDR3 spans 11 amino acids. V was clipped by 10 bases and J by 10 bases, with 16 bases between them. Per the germline V gene, CDR1 is MNHEY and CDR2 is SVGAGI. Naive-designated CD8 cells lacked CD45RO, were positively enriched for CCR7, and omitted terminally differentiated effector memory CD45RA+ cells. Sequencing was carried out using naive CD8+ T cells sorted from blood. The rearrangement joins TRBV6-5 to TRBJ1-1; possible D gene TRBD1, 5 bases. The receptor was derived from a woman aged 25 to 39 in good health. The CDR3 is CATLTGLGAFF. The CDR3, as DNA: TGTGCCACCCTCACGGGGCTTGGAGCTTTCTTT.